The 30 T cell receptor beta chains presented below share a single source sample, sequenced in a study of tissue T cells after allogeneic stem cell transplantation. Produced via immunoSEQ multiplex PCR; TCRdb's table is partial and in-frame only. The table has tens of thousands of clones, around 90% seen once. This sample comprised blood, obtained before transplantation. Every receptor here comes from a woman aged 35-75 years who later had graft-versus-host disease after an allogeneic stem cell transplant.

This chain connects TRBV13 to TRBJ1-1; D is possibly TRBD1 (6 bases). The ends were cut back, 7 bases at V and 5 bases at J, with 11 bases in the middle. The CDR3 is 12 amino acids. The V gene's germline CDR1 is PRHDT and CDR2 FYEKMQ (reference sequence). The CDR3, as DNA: TGTGCCAGCACCGGCCAGGGGACTGAAGCTTTCTTT. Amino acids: CASTGQGTEAFF.

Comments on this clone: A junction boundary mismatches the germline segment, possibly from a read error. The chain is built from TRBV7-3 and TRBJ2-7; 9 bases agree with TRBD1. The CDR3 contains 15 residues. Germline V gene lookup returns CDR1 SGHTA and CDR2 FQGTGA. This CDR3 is CASSITGTGRYEQYF. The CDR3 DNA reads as TGTGCCAGCAGCATAACCGGGACAGGGAGGTACGAGCAGTACTTC.

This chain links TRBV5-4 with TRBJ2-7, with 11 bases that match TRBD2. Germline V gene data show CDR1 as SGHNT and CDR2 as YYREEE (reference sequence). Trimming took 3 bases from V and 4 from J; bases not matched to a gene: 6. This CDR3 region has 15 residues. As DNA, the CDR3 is TGTGCCAGCAGCTACGGGACTAGCGGAACGTACGAGCAGTACTTC. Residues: CASSYGTSGTYEQYF.

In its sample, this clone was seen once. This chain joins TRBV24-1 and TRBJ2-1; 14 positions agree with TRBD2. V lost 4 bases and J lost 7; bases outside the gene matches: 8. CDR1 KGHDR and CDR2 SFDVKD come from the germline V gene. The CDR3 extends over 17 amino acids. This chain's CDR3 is CATSEAGTSGSYNEQFF. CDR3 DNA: TGTGCCACCAGTGAGGCCGGGACTAGCGGGAGTTATAATGAGCAGTTCTTC.

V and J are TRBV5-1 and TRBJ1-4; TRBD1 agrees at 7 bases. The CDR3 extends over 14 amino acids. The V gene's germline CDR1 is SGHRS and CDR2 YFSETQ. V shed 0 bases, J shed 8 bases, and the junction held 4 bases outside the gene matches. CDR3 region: CASSLDRGIEKLFF. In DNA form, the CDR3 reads TGCGCCAGCAGCTTGGACAGGGGTATAGAAAAACTGTTTTTT.

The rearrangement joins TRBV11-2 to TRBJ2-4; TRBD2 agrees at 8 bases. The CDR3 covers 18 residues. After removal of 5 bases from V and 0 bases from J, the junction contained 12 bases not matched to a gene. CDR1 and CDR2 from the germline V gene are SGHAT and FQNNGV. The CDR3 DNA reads TGTGCCAGCAGCACCTTTAGCGGGACCAAACTAGCCAAAAACATTCAGTACTTC. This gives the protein CASSTFSGTKLAKNIQYF.

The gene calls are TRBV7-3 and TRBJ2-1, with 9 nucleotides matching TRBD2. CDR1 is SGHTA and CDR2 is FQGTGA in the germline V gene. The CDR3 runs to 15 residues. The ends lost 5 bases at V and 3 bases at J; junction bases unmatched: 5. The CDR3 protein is CASSPSGTRYNEQFF. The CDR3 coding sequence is TGTGCCAGCAGCCCTAGCGGGACCCGCTACAATGAGCAGTTCTTC. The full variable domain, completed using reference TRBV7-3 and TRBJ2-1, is GAGVSQTPSNKVTEKGKYVELRCDPISGHTALYWYRQSLGQGPEFLIYFQGTGAADDSGLPNDRFFAVRPEGSVSTLKIQRTERGDSAVYLCASSPSGTRYNEQFFGPGTRLTVL.

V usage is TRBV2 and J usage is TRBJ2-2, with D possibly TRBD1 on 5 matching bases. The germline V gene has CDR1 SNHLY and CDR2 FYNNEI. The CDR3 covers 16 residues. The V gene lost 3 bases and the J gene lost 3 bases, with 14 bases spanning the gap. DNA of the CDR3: TGTGCCAGCAGTGATTTGGGCAGGGCGGACACCGGGGAGCTGTTTTTT. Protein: CASSDLGRADTGELFF.

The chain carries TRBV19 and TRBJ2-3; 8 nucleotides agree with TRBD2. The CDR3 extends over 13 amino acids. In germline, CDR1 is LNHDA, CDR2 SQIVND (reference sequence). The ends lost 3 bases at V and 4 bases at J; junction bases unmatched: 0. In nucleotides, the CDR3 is TGTGCCAGTAGTATGGGACTAGCAGATACGCAGTATTTT. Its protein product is CASSMGLADTQYF.

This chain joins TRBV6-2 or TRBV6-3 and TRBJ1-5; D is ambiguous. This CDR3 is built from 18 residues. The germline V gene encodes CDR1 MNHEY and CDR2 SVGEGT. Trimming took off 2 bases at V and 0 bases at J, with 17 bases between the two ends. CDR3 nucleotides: TGTGCCAGCAGTTACGCGCGAAACCGAGTATATAGCAATCAGCCCCAGCATTTT. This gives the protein CASSYARNRVYSNQPQHF.

CDR3 in amino acids: CASTLAPANEQFF. In DNA, the CDR3 is TGTGCCAGCACACTAGCGCCGGCCAATGAGCAGTTCTTC. The chain uses TRBV28 and TRBJ2-1; 7 bases are a match to TRBD2. The V and J ends lost 7 bases and 6 bases, in that order; junction bases with no gene match: 6. CDR1 and CDR2 from the germline V gene are MDHEN and SYDVKM. There are 13 residues in the CDR3. The variable domain in full, completed from reference TRBV28 and TRBJ2-1, reads DVKVTQSSRYLVKRTGEKVFLECVQDMDHENMFWYRQDPGLGLRLIYFSYDVKMKEKGDIPEGYSVSREKKERFSLILESASTNQTSMYLCASTLAPANEQFFGPGTRLTVL.

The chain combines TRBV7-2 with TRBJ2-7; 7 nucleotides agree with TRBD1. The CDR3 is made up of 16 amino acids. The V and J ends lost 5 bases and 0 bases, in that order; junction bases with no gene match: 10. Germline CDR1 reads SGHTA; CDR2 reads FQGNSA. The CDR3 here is CASSPWTGPSSYEQYF. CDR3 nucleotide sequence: TGTGCCAGCAGCCCCTGGACAGGCCCCAGCTCCTACGAGCAGTACTTC.

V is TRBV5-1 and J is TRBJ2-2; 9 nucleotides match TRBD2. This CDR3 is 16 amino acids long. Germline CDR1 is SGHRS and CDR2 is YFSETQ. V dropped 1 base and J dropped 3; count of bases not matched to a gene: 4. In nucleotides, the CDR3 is TGCGCCAGCAGCTTGATAGCGGGAGATCACACCGGGGAGCTGTTTTTT. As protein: CASSLIAGDHTGELFF. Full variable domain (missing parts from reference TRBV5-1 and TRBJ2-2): KAGVTQTPRYLIKTRGQQVTLSCSPISGHRSVSWYQQTPGQGLQFLFEYFSETQRNKGNFPGRFSGRQFSNSRSEMNVSTLELGDSALYLCASSLIAGDHTGELFFGEGSRLTVL.

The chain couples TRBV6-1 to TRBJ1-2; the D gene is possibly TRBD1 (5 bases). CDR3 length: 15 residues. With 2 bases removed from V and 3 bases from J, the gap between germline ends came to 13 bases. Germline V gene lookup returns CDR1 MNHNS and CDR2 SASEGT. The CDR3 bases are TGTGCCAGCAGTGAACTCGCGGGGGGGGACTATGGCTACACCTTC. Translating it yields CASSELAGGDYGYTF.

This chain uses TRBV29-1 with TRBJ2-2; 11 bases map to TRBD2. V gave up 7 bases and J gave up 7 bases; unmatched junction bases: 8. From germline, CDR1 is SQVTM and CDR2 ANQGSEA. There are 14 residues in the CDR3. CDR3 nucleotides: TGCAGCGCCTCACTAGCGGGAGAGATCGGGGAGCTGTTTTTT. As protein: CSASLAGEIGELFF.

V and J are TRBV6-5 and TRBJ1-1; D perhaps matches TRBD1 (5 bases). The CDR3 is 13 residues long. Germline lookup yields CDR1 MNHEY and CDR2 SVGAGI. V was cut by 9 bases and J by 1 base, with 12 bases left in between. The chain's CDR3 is CASGTDQNTEAFF. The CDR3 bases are TGTGCCAGTGGGACGGACCAGAACACTGAAGCTTTCTTT.

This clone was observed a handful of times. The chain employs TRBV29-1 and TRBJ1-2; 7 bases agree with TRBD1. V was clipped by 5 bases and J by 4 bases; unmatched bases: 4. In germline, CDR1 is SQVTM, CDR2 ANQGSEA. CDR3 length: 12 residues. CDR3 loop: CSVRTGSYGYTF. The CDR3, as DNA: TGCAGCGTTCGGACAGGATCCTATGGCTACACCTTC.

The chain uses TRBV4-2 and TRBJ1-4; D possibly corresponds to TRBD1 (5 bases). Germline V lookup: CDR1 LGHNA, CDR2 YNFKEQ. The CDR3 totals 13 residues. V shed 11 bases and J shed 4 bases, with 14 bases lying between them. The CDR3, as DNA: TGTGCCTCATCGGGGCCGGTTAATGAAAAACTGTTTTTT. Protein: CASSGPVNEKLFF.

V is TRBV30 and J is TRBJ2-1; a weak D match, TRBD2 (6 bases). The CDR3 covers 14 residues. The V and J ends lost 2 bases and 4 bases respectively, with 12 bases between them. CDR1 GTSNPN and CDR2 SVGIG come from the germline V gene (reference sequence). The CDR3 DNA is TGTGCCTGGAGTACACGGGGAGGTTACAATGAGCAGTTCTTC. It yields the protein CAWSTRGGYNEQFF.

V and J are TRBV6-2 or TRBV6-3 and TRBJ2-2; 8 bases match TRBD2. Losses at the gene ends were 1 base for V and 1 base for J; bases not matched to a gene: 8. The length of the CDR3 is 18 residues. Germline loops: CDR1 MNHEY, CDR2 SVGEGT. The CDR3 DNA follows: TGTGCCAGCAGTTACTTAGGAGCGGGAGTTGGGAACACCGGGGAGCTGTTTTTT. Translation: CASSYLGAGVGNTGELFF.

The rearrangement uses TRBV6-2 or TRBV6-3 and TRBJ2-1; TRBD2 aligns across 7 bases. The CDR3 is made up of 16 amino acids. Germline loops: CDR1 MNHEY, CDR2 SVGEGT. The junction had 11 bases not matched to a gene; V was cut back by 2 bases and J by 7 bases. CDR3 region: CASSYSRGWEGNEQFF. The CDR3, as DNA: TGTGCCAGCAGTTACAGCCGGGGCTGGGAGGGGAATGAGCAGTTCTTC.

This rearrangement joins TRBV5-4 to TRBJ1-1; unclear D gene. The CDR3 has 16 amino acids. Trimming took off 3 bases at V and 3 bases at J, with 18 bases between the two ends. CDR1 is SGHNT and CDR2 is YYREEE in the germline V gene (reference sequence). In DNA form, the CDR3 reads TGTGCCAGCAGCTCCGGTGATAGTTTTCTGCACACTGAAGCTTTCTTT. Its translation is CASSSGDSFLHTEAFF.

The CDR3 is CASSLRPGNTEAFF. CDR3 sequence (DNA): TGTGCCAGCAGCCTTCGACCCGGGAACACTGAAGCTTTCTTT. The J gene is TRBJ1-1, the V gene TRBV27; D remains unclear. Trimming stripped 6 bases from V and 1 base from J, with 12 bases between. This CDR3 region has 14 residues. The germline CDR1 and CDR2 sequences are MNHEY and SMNVEV (reference sequence).

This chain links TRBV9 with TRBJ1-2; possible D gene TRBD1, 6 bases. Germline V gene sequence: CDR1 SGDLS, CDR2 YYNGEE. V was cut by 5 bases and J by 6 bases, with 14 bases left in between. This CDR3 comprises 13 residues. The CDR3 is CASSGDTGDGYTF. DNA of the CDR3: TGTGCCAGCAGTGGGGACACGGGGGATGGCTACACCTTC.

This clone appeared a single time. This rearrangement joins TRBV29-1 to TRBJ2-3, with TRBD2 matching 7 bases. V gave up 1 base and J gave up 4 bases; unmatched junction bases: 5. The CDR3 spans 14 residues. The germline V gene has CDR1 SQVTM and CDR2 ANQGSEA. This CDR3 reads CSVEGRESADTQYF. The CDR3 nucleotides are TGCAGCGTTGAAGGGCGGGAGTCGGCAGATACGCAGTATTTT.

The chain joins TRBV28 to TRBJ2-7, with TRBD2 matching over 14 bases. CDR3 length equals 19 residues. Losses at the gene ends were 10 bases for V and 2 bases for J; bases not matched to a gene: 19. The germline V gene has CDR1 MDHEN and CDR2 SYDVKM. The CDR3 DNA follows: TGTGCCACCAGCTCCTGGGGACTAGCGGGAGCCTCGGCCACCTACGAGCAGTACTTC. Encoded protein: CATSSWGLAGASATYEQYF.

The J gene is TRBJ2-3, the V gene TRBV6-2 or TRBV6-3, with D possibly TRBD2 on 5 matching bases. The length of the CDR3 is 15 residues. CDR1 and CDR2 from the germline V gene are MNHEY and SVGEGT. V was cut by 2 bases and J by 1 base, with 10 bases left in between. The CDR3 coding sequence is TGTGCCAGCAGTTACGAGGGAGTAGGCACAGATACGCAGTATTTT. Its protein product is CASSYEGVGTDTQYF.

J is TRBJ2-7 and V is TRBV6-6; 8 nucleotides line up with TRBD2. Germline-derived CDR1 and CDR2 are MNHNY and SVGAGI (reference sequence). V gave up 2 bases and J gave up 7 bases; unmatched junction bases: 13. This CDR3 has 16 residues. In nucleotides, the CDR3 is TGTGCCAGCAGTTACGACCCACTAGCGGCATCGGGTGAGCAGTACTTC. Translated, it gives CASSYDPLAASGEQYF.

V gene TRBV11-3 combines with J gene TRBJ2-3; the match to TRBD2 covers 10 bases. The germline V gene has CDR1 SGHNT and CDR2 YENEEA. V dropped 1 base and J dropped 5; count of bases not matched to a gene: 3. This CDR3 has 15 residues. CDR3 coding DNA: TGTGCCAGCAGCTTAGTAGCGGGAGGCGTAGATACGCAGTATTTT. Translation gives CASSLVAGGVDTQYF.

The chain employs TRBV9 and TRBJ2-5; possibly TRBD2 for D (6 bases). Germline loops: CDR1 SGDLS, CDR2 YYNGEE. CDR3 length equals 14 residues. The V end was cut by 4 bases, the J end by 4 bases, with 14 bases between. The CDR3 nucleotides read TGTGCCAGCAGCCCAAGACTAGTAGGAGAGACCCAGTACTTC. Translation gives CASSPRLVGETQYF.